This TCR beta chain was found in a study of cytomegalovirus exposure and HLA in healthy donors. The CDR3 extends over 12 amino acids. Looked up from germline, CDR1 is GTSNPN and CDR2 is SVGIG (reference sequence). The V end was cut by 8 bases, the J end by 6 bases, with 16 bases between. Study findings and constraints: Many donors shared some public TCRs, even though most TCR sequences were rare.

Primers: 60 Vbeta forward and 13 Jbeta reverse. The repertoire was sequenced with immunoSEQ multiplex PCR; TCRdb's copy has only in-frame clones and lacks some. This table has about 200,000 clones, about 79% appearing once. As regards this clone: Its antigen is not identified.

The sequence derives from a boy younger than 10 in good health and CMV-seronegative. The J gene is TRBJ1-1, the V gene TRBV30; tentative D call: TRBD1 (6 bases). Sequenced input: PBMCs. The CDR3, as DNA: TGTGCCACTTCGAGGGGGGGCGCTGAAGCTTTCTTT. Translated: CATSRGGAEAFF.